This passage covers 25 T cell receptor beta chains from one sample sequenced in a study of blood T cell repertoires in COVID-19. Clones were sequenced by immunoSEQ multiplex PCR, and TCRdb holds only the in-frame ones, with some missing. Here the sample spans approximately 300,000 clones, 92% being singletons. Sequencing used PBMCs or T cells enriched from blood (not recorded which). All receptors come from a woman aged 25 to 39 who had recovered from COVID-19.

This chain connects TRBV7-2 to TRBJ2-3; 7 nucleotides align to TRBD2. V trimming: 4 bases; J trimming: 4 bases; junction bases outside the gene matches: 8. This CDR3 comprises 15 residues. Per the germline V gene, CDR1 is SGHTA and CDR2 is FQGNSA. The CDR3 DNA sequence: TGTGCCAGCAGCTCCCGACTAGCTGGGGCAGATACGCAGTATTTT. Its translation is CASSSRLAGADTQYF. The full variable domain, with the rest looked up from reference TRBV7-2 and TRBJ2-3, is GAGVSQSPSNKVTEKGKDVELRCDPISGHTALYWYRQSLGQGLEFLIYFQGNSAPDKSGLPSDRFSAERTGGSVSTLTIQRTQQEDSAVYLCASSSRLAGADTQYFGPGTRLTVL.

The genes are TRBV20-1 and TRBJ2-3; D is unclear. With 3 bases removed from V and 2 bases from J, the gap between germline ends came to 9 bases. This CDR3 region has 13 residues. CDR1 is DFQATT, CDR2 SNEGSKA, per germline (reference sequence). The CDR3 DNA reads TGCAGTGCTAGTACTTCTAACACAGATACGCAGTATTTT. This encodes CSASTSNTDTQYF.

V is TRBV28 and J is TRBJ2-1, with 10 bases that match TRBD2. Germline CDR1 is MDHEN and CDR2 is SYDVKM. The CDR3 sequence is 15 residues long. The V gene end was trimmed by 7 bases and the J gene end by 12 bases; junction bases not matched to a gene: 15. In DNA form, the CDR3 reads TGTGCCAGCACAAGGGGGCTTGCTAGCGGGAGCTGGCAGTTCTTC. Its protein product is CASTRGLASGSWQFF.

This chain uses TRBV2 with TRBJ1-6; 7 bases align to TRBD1. This CDR3 comprises 15 residues. V shed 4 bases and J 9 bases; nucleotides not matched to a gene: 9. Germline values: CDR1 SNHLY, CDR2 FYNNEI. CDR3 sequence: CASSVQQGKTSPLHF. The CDR3, as DNA: TGTGCCAGCAGTGTCCAACAGGGGAAGACTTCACCCCTCCACTTT.

The chain employs TRBV28 and TRBJ1-2; unclear D gene. CDR3 length: 12 amino acids. Trimming took 10 bases from V and 4 from J, leaving 13 bases between them. Germline V CDR1 and CDR2: MDHEN, SYDVKM. CDR3 nucleotides: TGTGCCACCTCGGATAGCAGCTATGGCTACACCTTC. It is translated as CATSDSSYGYTF.

V gene TRBV11-3 combines with J gene TRBJ2-4; no firm D call. Trimming took 5 bases from V and 3 from J, leaving 8 bases between them. Germline lookup yields CDR1 SGHNT and CDR2 YENEEA. The CDR3 is made up of 13 amino acids. The CDR3 loop is CASSPAYKNIQYF. For the CDR3, the DNA is TGTGCCAGCAGCCCAGCGTACAAAAACATTCAGTACTTC. Looking up the rest from reference TRBV11-3 and TRBJ2-4 gives the full variable domain: EAGVVQSPRYKIIEKKQPVAFWCNPISGHNTLYWYLQNLGQGPELLIRYENEEAVDDSQLPKDRFSAERLKGVDSTLKIQPAELGDSAVYLCASSPAYKNIQYFGAGTRLSVL.

The chain has TRBV10-2 and TRBJ2-3; perhaps TRBD2 as D (5 bases). CDR3 size: 15 residues. Trimming left V 4 bases short and J 2 bases short, with 13 bases between. Per germline, CDR1 WSHSY and CDR2 SAAADI. CDR3 sequence (DNA): TGCGCCAGCAGTGGTCGGCTAGCCAACACAGATACGCAGTATTTT. Amino acids: CASSGRLANTDTQYF.

The gene calls are TRBV7-3 and TRBJ2-3, with 9 bases aligning to TRBD2. The CDR3 contains 18 residues. Germline CDR1 and CDR2: SGHTA and FQGTGA. V was pared by 1 base and J by 4 bases, with 12 bases of the junction left unmatched. CDR3 amino acids: CASSLNGGGGLASDTQYF. The CDR3 nucleotides read TGTGCCAGCAGCTTAAACGGAGGGGGCGGACTAGCGTCAGATACGCAGTATTTT.

The V call is TRBV18, the J call TRBJ2-1; TRBD2 agrees at 10 bases. Per germline, CDR1 KGHSH and CDR2 LQKENI. The V and J ends lost 8 bases and 9 bases, in that order; junction bases with no gene match: 22. The CDR3 covers 18 residues. Here the CDR3 reads CASPDIWESASGRGEQFF. DNA of the CDR3: TGTGCCAGCCCAGATATATGGGAAAGCGCAAGCGGGAGGGGTGAGCAGTTCTTC.

The rearrangement uses TRBV10-3 and TRBJ2-7; 15 bases fit TRBD2. The V gene end was trimmed by 10 bases and the J gene end by 4 bases; junction bases not matched to a gene: 11. CDR1 is ENHRY and CDR2 is SYGVKD in the germline V gene. CDR3 length equals 16 residues. CDR3 residues: CATSGTSGGIGYEQYF. DNA for the CDR3: TGTGCCACCTCCGGGACTAGCGGGGGGATCGGTTACGAGCAGTACTTC.

This chain joins TRBV28 and TRBJ2-1; 9 positions agree with TRBD1. Looked up from germline, CDR1 is MDHEN and CDR2 is SYDVKM. The ends lost 6 bases at V and 10 bases at J; junction bases unmatched: 16. The CDR3 loop spans 16 amino acids. The CDR3 is CASSPSLGTGSWEQFF. Here the CDR3 DNA reads TGTGCCAGCAGCCCGAGCCTCGGGACAGGGTCTTGGGAGCAGTTCTTC.

The chain combines TRBV5-1 with TRBJ2-3; D unresolved. Germline values: CDR1 SGHRS, CDR2 YFSETQ. This CDR3 spans 12 amino acids. V lost 3 bases, J lost 2 bases, and 4 bases lay in between. CDR3 bases: TGCGCCAGCAGCTCGTACACAGATACGCAGTATTTT. This encodes CASSSYTDTQYF. The full variable domain, in which reference TRBV5-1 and TRBJ2-3 provide the parts outside the CDR3, is KAGVTQTPRYLIKTRGQQVTLSCSPISGHRSVSWYQQTPGQGLQFLFEYFSETQRNKGNFPGRFSGRQFSNSRSEMNVSTLELGDSALYLCASSSYTDTQYFGPGTRLTVL.

This chain links TRBV5-1 with TRBJ2-7; tentatively, D is TRBD2 (6 bases). The V and J ends lost 9 bases and 0 bases respectively, with 16 bases between them. The germline gives CDR1 SGHRS, CDR2 YFSETQ. The CDR3 consists of 14 residues. The CDR3 is CATRRDTNSYEQYF. In DNA form, the CDR3 reads TGCGCCACCAGGAGGGATACTAACTCCTACGAGCAGTACTTC.

The chain carries TRBV7-9 and TRBJ1-2; perhaps TRBD1 as D (5 bases). Trimming took 1 base from V and 4 from J, leaving 10 bases between them. The CDR3 is made up of 14 amino acids. The germline V gene encodes CDR1 SEHNR and CDR2 FQNEAQ (reference sequence). This CDR3 is CASSLGGQGYGYTF. The CDR3 bases are TGTGCCAGCAGCTTAGGGGGTCAGGGCTATGGCTACACCTTC.

This clone was seen only a few times. The V gene is TRBV5-1, the J gene TRBJ2-7; 8 bases match TRBD1. J gave up 2 bases and V 5 bases, and 9 bases lay outside the gene matches. Germline CDR1 SGHRS, CDR2 YFSETQ. There are 15 residues in the CDR3. The CDR3 DNA sequence: TGCGCCAGCAGAGCGCTAGGACAGGGTCCCTACGAGCAGTACTTC. Translated: CASRALGQGPYEQYF.

J is TRBJ1-3 and V is TRBV6-5, with TRBD1 as a possible D gene (6 bases). Germline CDR1 and CDR2: MNHEY and SVGAGI. The germline V and J ends were trimmed by 5 bases and 0 bases, with 11 bases remaining between them. This CDR3 has 15 residues. CDR3 sequence reads: CASSPGQSSGNTIYF. CDR3 nucleotide sequence: TGTGCCAGCAGTCCCGGACAGAGCTCTGGAAACACCATATATTTT.

The chain uses TRBV5-8 and TRBJ1-3, with D perhaps TRBD1 (6 bases). Trimming removed 0 bases at V and 7 bases at J, with 14 bases between. The CDR3 length is 15 residues. Germline V lookup: CDR1 SGHTS, CDR2 YDEGEE. Written as DNA, the CDR3 is TGTGCCAGCAGCTTGGCAGGGGCTGGATGGAACACCATATATTTT. Its translation is CASSLAGAGWNTIYF.

The gene calls are TRBV2 and TRBJ1-5, with a possible D match to TRBD1 (6 bases). The CDR3 extends over 14 amino acids. The V end lost 5 bases, the J end lost 6 bases, and 14 bases lay between the germline ends. Germline CDR1 reads SNHLY; CDR2 reads FYNNEI. CDR3 loop: CASSHNRDPQPQHF. The CDR3 region has the DNA TGTGCCAGCAGTCATAACAGGGATCCTCAGCCCCAGCATTTT. Based on the CDR3 plus reference TRBV2 and TRBJ1-5, the full variable domain is EPEVTQTPSHQVTQMGQEVILRCVPISNHLYFYWYRQILGQKVEFLVSFYNNEISEKSEIFDDQFSVERPDGSNFTLKIRSTKLEDSAMYFCASSHNRDPQPQHFGDGTRLSIL.

The chain has TRBV6-1 and TRBJ1-3, with D perhaps TRBD1 (5 bases). The CDR3 consists of 18 residues. V was trimmed by 0 bases and J by 0 bases, leaving 15 bases between them. The germline V gene encodes CDR1 MNHNS and CDR2 SASEGT. The CDR3 sequence is CASSEAPWGWSSGNTIYF. In nucleotides, the CDR3 is TGTGCCAGCAGTGAAGCCCCCTGGGGCTGGAGCTCTGGAAACACCATATATTTT.

The V call is TRBV15, the J call TRBJ1-2; 10 bases are shared with TRBD1. The CDR3 is 13 amino acids. Germline V gives CDR1 LNHNV, CDR2 YYDKDF (reference sequence). The J segment lost 10 bases and the V segment lost 0 bases, leaving 2 bases of the junction unmatched. CDR3 sequence reads: CATSRDGTGAYTF. The CDR3 DNA follows: TGTGCCACCAGCAGAGACGGGACAGGGGCCTACACCTTC.

This chain uses TRBV5-4 with TRBJ1-1; D unresolved. Germline V gives CDR1 SGHNT, CDR2 YYREEE (reference sequence). Trimming cost V 7 bases and J 1 base, with 20 bases left between them. The CDR3 loop spans 16 amino acids. The CDR3 coding sequence is TGTGCCAGCCGCCGCGCGGGCGGTCAGAGGAACACTGAAGCTTTCTTT. Translated: CASRRAGGQRNTEAFF.

The chain recombines TRBV5-4 with TRBJ1-3, with TRBD1 as a possible D gene (6 bases). This CDR3 has 16 residues. Germline V gives CDR1 SGHNT, CDR2 YYREEE (reference sequence). Trimming shortened V by 4 bases and J by 1 base, and 15 bases separated the two germline ends. CDR3 protein: CASSIGGGQSGNTIYF. The CDR3 DNA follows: TGTGCCAGCAGCATCGGGGGGGGGCAGTCTGGAAACACCATATATTTT.

The chain couples TRBV28 to TRBJ1-2; D is undetermined. The germline V and J ends were trimmed by 8 bases and 8 bases, with 12 bases remaining between them. The CDR3 is 11 residues long. The germline V gene encodes CDR1 MDHEN and CDR2 SYDVKM. CDR3 sequence: CASRGFYGYTF. The DNA of the CDR3 is TGTGCCAGCCGCGGATTCTACGGCTACACCTTC.

This clone was found a few times. V gene TRBV21-1 combines with J gene TRBJ1-5. TRBV21-1 is noted as a pseudogene. This CDR3 has 17 amino acids. Written as DNA, the CDR3 is TGTGCCAGCAGAAAAGGGCGGAGGACGTTGGGCAATCAGCCCCAGCATTTT. The encoded protein is CASRKGRRTLGNQPQHF.

This rearrangement joins TRBV5-1 to TRBJ2-5; 7 bases match TRBD1. The germline gives CDR1 SGHRS, CDR2 YFSETQ. V lost 4 bases and J lost 2; bases outside the gene matches: 5. The CDR3 covers 14 residues. The CDR3 protein is CASSRSDRQETQYF. CDR3 nucleotide sequence: TGCGCCAGCAGCCGCTCGGACAGGCAAGAGACCCAGTACTTC.